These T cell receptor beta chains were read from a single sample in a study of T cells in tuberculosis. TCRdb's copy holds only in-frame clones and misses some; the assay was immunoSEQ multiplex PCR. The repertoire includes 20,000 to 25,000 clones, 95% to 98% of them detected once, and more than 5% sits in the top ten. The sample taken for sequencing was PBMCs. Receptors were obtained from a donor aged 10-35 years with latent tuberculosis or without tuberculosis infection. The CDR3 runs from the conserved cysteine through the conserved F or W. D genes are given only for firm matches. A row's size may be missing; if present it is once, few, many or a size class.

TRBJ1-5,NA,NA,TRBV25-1,TGTGCCCCCCCTAGAGATCGGAGGGGAGCTAGGCAGCCCCAGCATTTT,CAPPRDRRGARQPQHF
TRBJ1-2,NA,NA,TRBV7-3,TGTGCCAGCAGCTCCGGACAGATGGGGGACTATGGCTACACCTTC,CASSSGQMGDYGYTF
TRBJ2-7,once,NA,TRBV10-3,TGTGCCATCAGTGATACTAACAGGGCGTACGAGCAGTACTTC,CAISDTNRAYEQYF
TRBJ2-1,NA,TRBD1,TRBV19,TGTGCCAGTAGTATAGGGACAGGGTCCCAATACAATGAGCAGTTCTTC,CASSIGTGSQYNEQFF
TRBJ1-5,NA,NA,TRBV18,TGTGCCAGCCTGGACGGGGTTGGGCCCCAGCATTTT,CASLDGVGPQHF
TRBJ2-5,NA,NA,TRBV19,TGTGCCAGTAAAGTCGGGGAGACCCAGTACTTC,CASKVGETQYF
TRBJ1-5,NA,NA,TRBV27,TGTGCCAGCAAGCGGGGGGGGGCAGAGAATCAGCCCCAGCATTTT,CASKRGGAENQPQHF
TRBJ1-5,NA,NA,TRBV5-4,TGTGCCAGCAGCCGCCCGGGCAATCAGCCCCAGCATTTT,CASSRPGNQPQHF
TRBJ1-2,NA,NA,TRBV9,TGTGCCAGCAGCGTACAATCATCCGGGGGGCTATCTAACTATGGCTACACCTTC,CASSVQSSGGLSNYGYTF
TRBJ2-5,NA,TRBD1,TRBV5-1,TGCGCCAGCAGCGTAACGACAGGGGCCGAAGAGACCCAGTACTTC,CASSVTTGAEETQYF
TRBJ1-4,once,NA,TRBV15,TGTGCCACCAGCAGAGGGGGCCGGGGGATTGAAAAACTGTTTTTT,CATSRGGRGIEKLFF
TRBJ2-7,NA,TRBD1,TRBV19,TGTGCCAGTAGTCCCGGGACAGGTCCTTCCTACGAGCAGTACTTC,CASSPGTGPSYEQYF
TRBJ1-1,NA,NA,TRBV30,TGTGCCTGGGGTGACGGACTGCCGAACACTGAAGCTTTCTTT,CAWGDGLPNTEAFF
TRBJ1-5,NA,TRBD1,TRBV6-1,TGTGCCAGCAGTGAGGCTTGGGACAGGGTCGAGTCGCCCCAGCATTTT,CASSEAWDRVESPQHF
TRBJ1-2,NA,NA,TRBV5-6,TGTGCCAGCAACTTGCCAGTAAACTATGGCTACACCTTC,CASNLPVNYGYTF
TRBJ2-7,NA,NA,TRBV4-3,TGCGCCAGCAGCCGGCATGACAGAAAACCACCCTACGAGCAGTACTTC,CASSRHDRKPPYEQYF
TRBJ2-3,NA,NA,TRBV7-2,TGTGCCAGCACTAGCACAGATACGCAGTATTTT,CASTSTDTQYF
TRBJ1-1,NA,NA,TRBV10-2,TGCGCCAGCAGCCTGACAGTTAACACTGAAGCTTTCTTT,CASSLTVNTEAFF
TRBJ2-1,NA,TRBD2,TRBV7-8,TGTGCCAGCAGCCAGGGACTAGCGGGGAAATCCTACAATGAGCAGTTCTTC,CASSQGLAGKSYNEQFF
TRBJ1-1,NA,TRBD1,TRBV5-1,TGCGCCAGCAGCCTATTGACAGGGGGAAACACTGAAGCTTTCTTT,CASSLLTGGNTEAFF
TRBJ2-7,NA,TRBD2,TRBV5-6,TGTGCCAGCAGCTTTACTAGCGCCAACGAGCAGTACTTC,CASSFTSANEQYF
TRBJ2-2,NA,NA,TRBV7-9,TGTGCCAGCAGCTTCGGAGGAGGGAACACCGGGGAGCTGTTTTTT,CASSFGGGNTGELFF